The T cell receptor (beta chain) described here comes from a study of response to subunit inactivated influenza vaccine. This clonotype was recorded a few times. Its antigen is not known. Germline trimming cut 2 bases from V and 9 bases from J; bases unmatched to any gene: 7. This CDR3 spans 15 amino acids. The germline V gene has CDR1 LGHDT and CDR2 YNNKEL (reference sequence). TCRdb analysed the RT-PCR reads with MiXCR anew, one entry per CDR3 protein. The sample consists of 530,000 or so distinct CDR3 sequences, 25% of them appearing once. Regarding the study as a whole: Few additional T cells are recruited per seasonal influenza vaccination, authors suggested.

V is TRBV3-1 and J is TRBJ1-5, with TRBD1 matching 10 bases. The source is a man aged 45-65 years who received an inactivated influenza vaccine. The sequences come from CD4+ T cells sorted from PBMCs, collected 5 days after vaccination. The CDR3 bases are TGTGCCAGCAGCCAAACCGGGACAGGGGATTCGCCCCAGCATTTT. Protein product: CASSQTGTGDSPQHF.